The 5 T cell receptor beta chains in this list originate from one sample, sequenced in a study of T cell responses to AZD1222 COVID-19 vaccine (dated by TCRdb to about 2021). Library preparation employed the immunoSEQ multiplex PCR assay. Not all clones reach the TCRdb copy of this immuneACCESS table, which keeps in-frame sequences only. Checked studies attribute under half of the gap to unresolved V genes and leave the rest unexplained. The sample table lists 120,000 to 150,000 clones, 90% to 95% of them with a count of one. Roughly 4.7% of the sample is held by the ten biggest clonotypes. Interpreted using the paper, the time point label stands for: baseline before first vaccination. The specimen was peripheral blood, collected on day 0 of AZD1222 vaccination. These receptors originate from an adult in good health.

A note on this clone: Relative to the germline gene, one junction end is altered; a read error may explain this. The chain links TRBV7-7 to TRBJ2-5; TRBD1 matches at 11 bases. This CDR3 is built from 16 residues. CDR1 and CDR2 from the germline V gene are SSHAT and FNYEAQ (reference sequence). The chain's CDR3 is CASSWGTGGSKETQYF. The CDR3 bases are TGTGCTAGCAGCTGGGGGACAGGGGGGTCCAAAGAGACCCAGTACTTC. Full variable domain (outside the CDR3, taken from reference TRBV7-7 and TRBJ2-5): GAGVSQSPRYKVTKRGQDVTLRCDPISSHATLYWYQQALGQGPEFLTYFNYEAQPDKSGLPSDRFSAERPEGSISTLTIQRTEQRDSAMYRCASSWGTGGSKETQYFGPGTRLLVL.

V and J are TRBV7-2 and TRBJ2-1; D gene uncertain. The V and J ends lost 5 bases and 5 bases respectively, with 13 bases between them. The germline CDR1 and CDR2 sequences are SGHTA and FQGNSA. CDR3 length: 14 amino acids. The CDR3 region is CASSQPYRHNEQFF. CDR3 DNA: TGTGCCAGCAGCCAGCCTTACCGCCACAATGAGCAGTTCTTC.

The chain carries TRBV15 and TRBJ2-7; the D is unclear. Germline CDR1 is LNHNV and CDR2 is YYDKDF (reference sequence). The CDR3 has 14 amino acids. V lost 0 bases to trimming and J lost 0 bases, with 6 bases between them. This chain's CDR3 is CATSRDRSSYEQYF. CDR3 bases: TGTGCCACCAGCAGAGATCGTTCCTCCTACGAGCAGTACTTC. The whole variable domain, remainder taken from reference TRBV15 and TRBJ2-7, is DAMVIQNPRYQVTQFGKPVTLSCSQTLNHNVMYWYQQKSSQAPKLLFHYYDKDFNNEADTPDNFQSRRPNTSFCFLDIRSPGLGDTAMYLCATSRDRSSYEQYFGPGTRLTVT.

The table lists this clone with a count of one. The rearrangement links TRBV19 to TRBJ1-2; the D is unclear. This CDR3 region has 13 residues. V was trimmed by 5 bases and J by 1 base, leaving 8 bases between them. Germline V gene sequence: CDR1 LNHDA, CDR2 SQIVND (reference sequence). CDR3 sequence (DNA): TGTGCCAGTAGTCCCCGTGGTAACTATGGCTACACCTTC. Translated, it gives CASSPRGNYGYTF.

The rearrangement uses TRBV9 and TRBJ1-3; D perhaps matches TRBD1 (5 bases). The V end was cut by 0 bases, the J end by 4 bases, with 11 bases between. CDR1 and CDR2 (germline): SGDLS, YYNGEE. The CDR3 length is 15 residues. CDR3 sequence reads: CASSVDQGVGNTIYF. CDR3 in DNA: TGTGCCAGCAGCGTAGATCAAGGGGTCGGAAACACCATATATTTT.